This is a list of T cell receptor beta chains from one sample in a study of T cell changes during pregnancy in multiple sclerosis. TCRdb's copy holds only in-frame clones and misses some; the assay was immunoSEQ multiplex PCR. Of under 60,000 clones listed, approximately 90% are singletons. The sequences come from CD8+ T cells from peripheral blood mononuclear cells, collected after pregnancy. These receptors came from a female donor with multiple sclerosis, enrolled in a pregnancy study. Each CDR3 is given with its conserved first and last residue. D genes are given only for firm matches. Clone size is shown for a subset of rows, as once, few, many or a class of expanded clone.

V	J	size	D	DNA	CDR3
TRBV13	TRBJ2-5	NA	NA	TGTGCCAGCAGCAGGCGGGGAGCGGAACAAGAGACCCAGTACTTC	CASSRRGAEQETQYF
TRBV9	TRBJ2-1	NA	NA	TGTGCCAGCAGCGTAGGGGGCGGATACAATGAGCAGTTCTTC	CASSVGGGYNEQFF
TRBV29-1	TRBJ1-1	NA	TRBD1	TGCAGCGTTGAAACGGGGACAGTCTTTGAAGCTTTCTTT	CSVETGTVFEAFF
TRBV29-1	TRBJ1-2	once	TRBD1	TGCAGCGTCTCCGGGACAGGGAACTATGGCTACACCTTC	CSVSGTGNYGYTF
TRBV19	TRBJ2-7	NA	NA	TGTGCCAGTAGTTCCGTTGATGGGGCCGTGCCCTACGAGCAGTACTTC	CASSSVDGAVPYEQYF
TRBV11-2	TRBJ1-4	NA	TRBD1	TGTGCCAGCAGCTTAGGACAGGGGCGAGAAAAACTGTTTTTT	CASSLGQGREKLFF
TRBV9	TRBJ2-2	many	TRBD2	TGTGCCAGCAATGACGGGGGGGCCGGGGAGCTGTTTTTT	CASNDGGAGELFF
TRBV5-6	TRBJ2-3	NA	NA	TGTGCCAGCAGCCGGGGGAGCACAGATACGCAGTATTTT	CASSRGSTDTQYF
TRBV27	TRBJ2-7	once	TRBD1	TGTGCCAGCAGTTACGGGCAGGGGGCTGGAGAGCAGTACTTC	CASSYGQGAGEQYF
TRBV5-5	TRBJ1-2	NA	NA	TGTGCCAGCAGCTTGGAGGGGGTCGAACAGTTTGGCTACACCTTC	CASSLEGVEQFGYTF
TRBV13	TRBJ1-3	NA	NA	TGTGCCAGCAGCTCTAGCATCACAGGGATGGACACCATATATTTT	CASSSSITGMDTIYF
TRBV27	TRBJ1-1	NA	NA	TGTGCCAGCAGTTTAGAGGGAATGAACACTGAAGCTTTCTTT	CASSLEGMNTEAFF
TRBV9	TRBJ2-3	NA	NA	TGTGCCAGCAGCGTAGGCGGGGCAAGCACAGATACGCAGTATTTT	CASSVGGASTDTQYF
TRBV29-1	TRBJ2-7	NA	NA	TGCAGCGTTGAAGAAGGTAACAGCAACTACGAGCAGTACTTC	CSVEEGNSNYEQYF
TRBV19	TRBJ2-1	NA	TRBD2	TGTGCCAGTAGTATAAGGAGCGGGGGGGGGTACAATGAGCAGTTCTTC	CASSIRSGGGYNEQFF
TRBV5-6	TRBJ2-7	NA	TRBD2	TGTGCCAGCAGTACCGGGACTACCCCCTACGAGCAGTACTTC	CASSTGTTPYEQYF
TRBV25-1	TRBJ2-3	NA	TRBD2	TGTGCCAGCAGTGAATATTTTTCGGGGGGGCGCACAGATACGCAGTATTTT	CASSEYFSGGRTDTQYF
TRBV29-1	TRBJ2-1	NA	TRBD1	TGCAGCGTTGGAACAGGGGTTTCCAATGAGCAGTTCTTC	CSVGTGVSNEQFF
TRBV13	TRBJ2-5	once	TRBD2	TGTGCCAGCAGCGTGGCGGGGGGGCTCCAAGAGACCCAGTACTTC	CASSVAGGLQETQYF
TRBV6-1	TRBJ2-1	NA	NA	TGTGCCAGCAGTGAGGAGGGGATCTACAATGAGCAGTTCTTC	CASSEEGIYNEQFF
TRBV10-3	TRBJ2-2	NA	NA	TGTGCCATCAGGACGACAATGGAGGAGCTGTTTTTT	CAIRTTMEELFF
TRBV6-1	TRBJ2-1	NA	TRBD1	TGTGCCAGCAGTGAGGGGACAGGGTATCTGTATGAGCAGTTCTTC	CASSEGTGYLYEQFF
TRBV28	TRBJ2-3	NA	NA	TGTGCCACCACCCTGAGTGGAGATACGCAGTATTTT	CATTLSGDTQYF
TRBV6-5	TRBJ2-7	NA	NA	TGTGCCAGCAGTTACAGCTGGGCGGGGGAGCAGTACTTC	CASSYSWAGEQYF
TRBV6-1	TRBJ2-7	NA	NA	TGTGCCGGGGATGCGGGGTGGCCTCTCGAGCAGTACTTC	CAGDAGWPLEQYF
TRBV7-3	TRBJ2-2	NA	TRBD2	TGTGCCAGCAGCTCAACTAGCGGGGGGATAGGGGAGCTGTTTTTT	CASSSTSGGIGELFF
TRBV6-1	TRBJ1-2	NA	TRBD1	TGTGCCAGCAGTGAAACAGGGGGCGCAACGGATGGCTACACCTTC	CASSETGGATDGYTF
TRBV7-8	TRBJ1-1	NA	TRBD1	TGTGCCAGCAGCTCGGTACAGGGGATGAACACTGAAGCTTTCTTT	CASSSVQGMNTEAFF
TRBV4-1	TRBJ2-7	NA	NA	TGCGCCAGCAGCCAAGATTATTTATACGAGCAGTACTTC	CASSQDYLYEQYF
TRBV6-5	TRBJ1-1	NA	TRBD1	TGTGCCAGCACCACAGGGGAGAACACTGAAGCTTTCTTT	CASTTGENTEAFF
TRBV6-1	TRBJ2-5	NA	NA	TGTGCCAGCAGTGAATGGGCCGGAGAGACCCAGTACTTC	CASSEWAGETQYF
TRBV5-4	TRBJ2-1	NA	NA	TGTGCCAGCACCCCGGGGGAGCGGTACAATGAGCAGTTCTTC	CASTPGERYNEQFF
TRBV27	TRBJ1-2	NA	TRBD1	TGTGCCAGCAGCTACTCCCCGGACAGGCCCAGCTATGGCTACACCTTC	CASSYSPDRPSYGYTF
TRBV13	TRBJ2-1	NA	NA	TGTGCCAGCAGCTTCGCAGGGAACTACAATGAGCAGTTCTTC	CASSFAGNYNEQFF
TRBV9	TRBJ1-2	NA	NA	TGTGCCAGCAGCGTATCACAACAGCCGAATGGTGGCTACACCTTC	CASSVSQQPNGGYTF
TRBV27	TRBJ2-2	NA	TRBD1	TGTGCCAGCAGTTGGCCGACGTCTCCAGGGGGCGACACCGGGGAGCTGTTTTTT	CASSWPTSPGGDTGELFF
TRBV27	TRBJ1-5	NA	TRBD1	TGTGCCAGCAGTTTATCCGGACAGGGTTATCCCCAGCATTTT	CASSLSGQGYPQHF
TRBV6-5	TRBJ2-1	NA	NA	TGTGCCAGCAGTTACCGAGGTCAATACAATGAGCAGTTCTTC	CASSYRGQYNEQFF
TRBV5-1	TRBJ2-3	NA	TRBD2	TGCGCCAGCAGCCCCCCGGGGGGGGGCGATACGCAGTATTTT	CASSPPGGGDTQYF
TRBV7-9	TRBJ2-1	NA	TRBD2	TGTGCCAGCAGCGTGTGGACTAGCGGGGGGGCGCATGAGCAGTTCTTC	CASSVWTSGGAHEQFF
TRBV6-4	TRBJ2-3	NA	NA	TGTGCCAGCAGTAACACAAACACAGATACGCAGTATTTT	CASSNTNTDTQYF
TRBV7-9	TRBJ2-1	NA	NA	TGTGCCAGCAGTCGGACAGACGTATCCTACAATGAGCAGTTCTTC	CASSRTDVSYNEQFF
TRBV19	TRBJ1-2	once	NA	TGTGCCACAACTGCAGGGTATGGCTACACCTTC	CATTAGYGYTF
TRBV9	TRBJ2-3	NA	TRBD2	TGTGCCAGCAGTCGCTCTAGCGGGGCGACAGATACGCAGTATTTT	CASSRSSGATDTQYF
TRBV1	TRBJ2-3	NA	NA	TGCACCAGCAGCCAGCCGGTGAGTGTTCTGGCAGATACGCAGTATTTT	CTSSQPVSVLADTQYF
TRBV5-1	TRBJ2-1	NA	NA	TGCGCCAGTACCCGGGAGTTCGGGTCCTACAATGAGCAGTTCTTC	CASTREFGSYNEQFF
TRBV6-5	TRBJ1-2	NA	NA	TGTGCCAGCAGTTACCTCGGGTGGGATGGCTACACCTTC	CASSYLGWDGYTF
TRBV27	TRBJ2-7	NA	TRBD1	TGTGCCAGCAGTTTCTCATTACAGGGGAGACCCTACGAGCAGTACTTC	CASSFSLQGRPYEQYF
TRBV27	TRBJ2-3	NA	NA	TGTGCCAGCAGTTTCCGGACTTACACAGATACGCAGTATTTT	CASSFRTYTDTQYF
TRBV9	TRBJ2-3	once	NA	TGTGCCAGCAGCGTTGGGGACACCCATGGGCAGTATTTT	CASSVGDTHGQYF
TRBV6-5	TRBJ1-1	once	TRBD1	TGTGCCAGCAGTCATATACAGGGGATTAACACTGAAGCTTTCTTT	CASSHIQGINTEAFF
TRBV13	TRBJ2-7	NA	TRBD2	TGTGCCAGCAGCACCACGAAGGGACTAGCGGGGGAAACCTCCTACGAGCAGTACTTC	CASSTTKGLAGETSYEQYF
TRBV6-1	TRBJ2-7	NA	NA	TGTGCCAGCAGGCGGGACAGCACCTACGAGCAGTACTTC	CASRRDSTYEQYF
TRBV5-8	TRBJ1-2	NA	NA	TGTGCCAGCAGCTCCCCGACAGACCTCAACTATGGCTACACCTTC	CASSSPTDLNYGYTF
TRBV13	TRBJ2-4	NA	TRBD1	TGTGCCAGCAGCTACCCACAGGGGAGAGGAAACATTCAGTACTTC	CASSYPQGRGNIQYF